These T cell receptor beta chains were read from a single sample in a study of Graves' ophthalmopathy and Graves' hyperthyroidism. TCRdb itself ran the multiplex PCR reads through MiXCR, one entry per CDR3 protein. Of some 750,000 distinct CDR3 sequences in the sample, approximately 40% were seen once. The sequencing input was peripheral blood. Receptors were obtained from an adult man with Graves' ophthalmopathy. Each CDR3 is given with its conserved first and last residue. The D gene is left open where the match is weak. Only some rows state a clone size, as once, few, many or a class for expanded clones.

v_gene	abundance	j_gene	d_gene	CDR3nt	CDR3aa
TRBV9	many	TRBJ1-1	.	TGTGCCAGCAGCGTCCTTGGGGGAGGGGTGAACACTGAAGCTTTCTTT	CASSVLGGGVNTEAFF
TRBV2	many	TRBJ1-1	TRBD1	TGTGCCAGCAGTAGGGAGGGGGCTGCAACTGAAGCTTTCTTT	CASSREGAATEAFF
TRBV6-5	many	TRBJ1-2	.	TGTGCCAGCAGTCCAGGCGCCTATGGCTACACCTTC	CASSPGAYGYTF
TRBV19	.	TRBJ2-2	.	TGTGCCAGTAGTATAGAGGTCTCCAACGGGGAGCTGTTTTTT	CASSIEVSNGELFF
TRBV7-7	many	TRBJ2-2	TRBD1	TGTGCTAGCAGTCAGCAGGGGGACGGGGAGCTGTTTTTT	CASSQQGDGELFF
TRBV5-6	.	TRBJ2-7	TRBD1	TGTGCCAGCAGCCAGATGGGTCAGGGGGACTACGAGCAGTACTTC	CASSQMGQGDYEQYF
TRBV7-6	once	TRBJ2-7	TRBD1	TGTGCCAGCAGCTCACAGACAGGGGGGATCTACGAGCAGTACTTC	CASSSQTGGIYEQYF
TRBV25-1	.	TRBJ2-7	.	TGTGCCAGTAGTAGAAGGGGCGGAAACGAGCAGTACTTC	CASSRRGGNEQYF
TRBV7-9	.	TRBJ1-4	TRBD1	TGTGCCAGCAGCCCGCCGGGGACAGGGGGCTATGGCGGAAAGTATGAAAAACTGTTTTTT	CASSPPGTGGYGGKYEKLFF
TRBV5-6	few	TRBJ2-7	.	TGTGCCAGCAGGGCGGACCCAGGGGTCGAGCAGTACTTC	CASRADPGVEQYF